The table lists the clone carrying this T cell receptor (beta chain) with a few counts. This sample is drawn from a study of T cells in Graves' hyperthyroidism and ophthalmopathy. TCR beta CDR3 sequences were amplified from RNA transcripts. During a first-round RT-PCR of the TCR CDR3, the HTBI primer set was used. A single record per CDR3 protein comes from TCRdb applying MiXCR to the multiplex PCR reads. The sample carries about 680,000 distinct CDR3 sequences, around 40% recorded once. This clonotype was obtained from a woman between 35 and 50 years old with Graves' hyperthyroidism. Sample: blood.

CDR3 coding DNA: TGTGCCAGTAGTATCTATGGAGGGGAGGTTGAAGCTTTCTTT. Protein product: CASSIYGGEVEAFF. The chain couples TRBV19 to TRBJ1-1; weak D call: TRBD1 (5 bases). This CDR3 is 14 amino acids long. Germline V gene sequence: CDR1 LNHDA, CDR2 SQIVND (reference sequence). V lost 3 bases to trimming and J lost 7 bases, with 15 bases between them.